Each of the 20 T cell receptor beta chains below was sequenced from the same sample in a study of blood T cell repertoires in COVID-19. Sequencing used immunoSEQ multiplex PCR; TCRdb keeps in-frame clones, though not all of them. This table has 200,000 to 250,000 clones, 80% to 90% appearing once. The sequenced sample was PBMCs or T cells enriched from blood (not recorded which). Receptor source: a woman in her thirties who had recovered from COVID-19.

The chain has TRBV30 and TRBJ2-5, with D possibly matching TRBD1 (5 bases). This CDR3 is 14 amino acids long. Between the trimmed V and J ends, which lost 0 bases and 4 bases, there was a span of 12 bases. CDR1 and CDR2 (germline): GTSNPN, SVGIG (reference sequence). Here the CDR3 DNA reads TGTGCCTGGAGTGTACAAGTAGGGGCAGAGACCCAGTACTTC. It encodes CAWSVQVGAETQYF.

The chain combines TRBV5-1 with TRBJ2-3; TRBD1 might be the D (5 bases). CDR1 and CDR2 (germline): SGHRS, YFSETQ. Trimming left V 1 base short and J 4 bases short, with 13 bases between. The CDR3 is 15 residues long. This chain's CDR3 is CASSLRVQGADTQYF. The CDR3 DNA reads TGCGCCAGCAGCTTGCGGGTTCAAGGGGCAGATACGCAGTATTTT.

The chain employs TRBV4-2 and TRBJ2-1; a weak D match, TRBD2 (6 bases). Germline CDR1 is LGHNA and CDR2 is YNFKEQ. This CDR3 is 14 amino acids long. Trimming shortened V by 1 base and J by 7 bases, and 11 bases separated the two germline ends. The CDR3 region is CASSQGAGGNEQFF. In DNA form, the CDR3 reads TGTGCCAGCAGCCAAGGAGCGGGCGGTAATGAGCAGTTCTTC.

The chain has TRBV15 and TRBJ1-5; 7 positions agree with TRBD1. Germline-derived CDR1 and CDR2 are LNHNV and YYDKDF (reference sequence). Trimming cost V 8 bases and J 3 bases; bases outside gene matches: 7. There are 14 residues in the CDR3. CDR3 residues: CATLDRGHNQPQHF. The CDR3 bases are TGTGCCACCCTTGATAGGGGGCACAATCAGCCCCAGCATTTT.

V usage is TRBV30 and J usage is TRBJ2-3, with TRBD1 matching 9 bases. This CDR3 is 15 amino acids long. Losses at the gene ends were 0 bases for V and 2 bases for J; bases not matched to a gene: 3. Germline lookup yields CDR1 GTSNPN and CDR2 SVGIG (reference sequence). In nucleotides, the CDR3 is TGTGCCTGGAGTGTACAGGGGGCCTACACAGATACGCAGTATTTT. It specifies CAWSVQGAYTDTQYF.

This chain uses TRBV7-2 with TRBJ2-3; 8 bases match TRBD2. The CDR3 length is 14 residues. The germline V gene has CDR1 SGHTA and CDR2 FQGNSA. Trimming cost V 11 bases and J 2 bases; bases outside gene matches: 9. CDR3 residues: CASEAGGLTDTQYF. DNA of the CDR3: TGTGCCTCAGAGGCGGGAGGTCTCACAGATACGCAGTATTTT.

This chain links TRBV7-2 with TRBJ2-7; D is possibly TRBD2 (6 bases). The CDR3 totals 14 residues. CDR1 and CDR2 from the germline V gene are SGHTA and FQGNSA. V was clipped by 0 bases and J by 1 base, with 7 bases between them. Written as DNA, the CDR3 is TGTGCCAGCAGCTTAGCCGGGGGTTCCTACGAGCAGTACTTC. Amino acid sequence: CASSLAGGSYEQYF.

The DNA of the CDR3 is TGTGCCAGCAGCGTTAGCGGGAGCTCCTACGAGCAGTACTTC. Protein sequence: CASSVSGSSYEQYF. This sequence joins TRBV7-8 and TRBJ2-7; 9 bases fit TRBD2. Germline V gene lookup returns CDR1 SGHVS and CDR2 FQNEAQ. V was clipped by 5 bases and J by 0 bases; unmatched bases: 2. CDR3 size: 14 residues.

J is TRBJ1-5 and V is TRBV28; 10 positions match TRBD1. CDR1 is MDHEN and CDR2 is SYDVKM in the germline V gene. The V and J ends lost 8 bases and 5 bases, in that order; junction bases with no gene match: 3. CDR3 length: 13 residues. The CDR3 here is CASGTGAYQPQHF. The CDR3 DNA is TGTGCCAGCGGGACAGGGGCTTATCAGCCCCAGCATTTT.

The V and J genes are TRBV4-1 and TRBJ2-4, with 7 bases that match TRBD1. The CDR3 is 17 residues long. CDR1 is MGHRA, CDR2 YSYEKL, per germline. The V gene end was trimmed by 2 bases and the J gene end by 3 bases; junction bases not matched to a gene: 10. CDR3 in DNA: TGCGCCAGCAGCCAACCTCCGGGACAGATCAACAAAAACATTCAGTACTTC. Translating it yields CASSQPPGQINKNIQYF.

V usage is TRBV28 and J usage is TRBJ1-2; TRBD1 matches at 8 bases. Per the germline V gene, CDR1 is MDHEN and CDR2 is SYDVKM. After removal of 2 bases from V and 3 bases from J, the junction contained 23 bases not matched to a gene. This CDR3 region has 21 residues. CDR3 nucleotides: TGTGCCAGCAGTTTAGTGGGTAAGGGAAGGACAGGGTTAGCTCTGGACTATGGCTACACCTTC. It is translated as CASSLVGKGRTGLALDYGYTF.

J is TRBJ2-5 and V is TRBV3-1 (or the pseudogene TRBV3-2), with 16 bases fitting TRBD2. In germline, CDR1 is LGHDT, CDR2 YNNKEL (reference sequence). This CDR3 is 16 amino acids long. J lost 4 bases, V lost 4 bases, and 3 bases had no gene match. CDR3 in amino acids: CASSPGTSGRGETQYF. The CDR3 DNA sequence: TGTGCCAGCAGCCCCGGGACTAGCGGGAGGGGAGAGACCCAGTACTTC.

The rearrangement links TRBV9 to TRBJ1-6; D not resolved. V was clipped by 4 bases and J by 7 bases, with 18 bases between them. The CDR3 consists of 16 residues. Germline CDR1 reads SGDLS; CDR2 reads YYNGEE. CDR3 DNA: TGTGCCAGCAGCCCTCGAGTTGAGGGTACAAATTCACCCCTCCACTTT. Its protein product is CASSPRVEGTNSPLHF.

This clone occurred a few times. The chain combines TRBV9 with TRBJ1-3; TRBD1 agrees at 11 bases. Per germline, CDR1 SGDLS and CDR2 YYNGEE. V trimming: 0 bases; J trimming: 0 bases; junction bases outside the gene matches: 2. The CDR3 spans 17 residues. The CDR3: CASSVGTGGNSGNTIYF. CDR3 in DNA: TGTGCCAGCAGCGTAGGGACAGGGGGCAACTCTGGAAACACCATATATTTT.

The V call is TRBV6-5, the J call TRBJ2-7; 7 bases map to TRBD1. This CDR3 has 16 residues. CDR1 and CDR2 from the germline V gene are MNHEY and SVGAGI. Losses at the gene ends were 2 bases for V and 6 bases for J; bases not matched to a gene: 13. The CDR3, as DNA: TGTGCCAGCAGTTACACTCCGGGACAGCGACAATCCGAGCAGTACTTC. This translates into CASSYTPGQRQSEQYF.

V usage is TRBV5-1 and J usage is TRBJ2-7; the match to TRBD1 covers 10 bases. Germline-derived CDR1 and CDR2 are SGHRS and YFSETQ. The CDR3 is 15 residues long. After removal of 4 bases from V and 1 base from J, the junction contained 5 bases not matched to a gene. CDR3 coding DNA: TGCGCCAGCAGCGGCCGGGACAGGGGTTCCTACGAGCAGTACTTC. Its translation: CASSGRDRGSYEQYF. Complete variable domain (other parts from reference TRBV5-1 and TRBJ2-7): KAGVTQTPRYLIKTRGQQVTLSCSPISGHRSVSWYQQTPGQGLQFLFEYFSETQRNKGNFPGRFSGRQFSNSRSEMNVSTLELGDSALYLCASSGRDRGSYEQYFGPGTRLTVT.

The chain links TRBV15 to TRBJ1-4, with a tentative D call TRBD1 (5 bases). CDR3 length: 16 residues. Per germline, CDR1 LNHNV and CDR2 YYDKDF (reference sequence). Between the trimmed V and J ends, which lost 2 bases and 1 base, there was a span of 11 bases. CDR3 in amino acids: CATSRRGGVTNEKLFF. For the CDR3, the DNA is TGTGCCACCAGCAGACGAGGAGGGGTAACTAATGAAAAACTGTTTTTT.

The rearrangement joins TRBV4-1 to TRBJ1-5; no reliable D call. Germline V lookup: CDR1 MGHRA, CDR2 YSYEKL. Between the trimmed V and J ends, which lost 4 bases and 3 bases, there was a span of 19 bases. The CDR3 consists of 17 residues. CDR3 protein: CASSRKTPWEDNQPQHF. CDR3 sequence (DNA): TGCGCCAGCAGCCGTAAGACCCCTTGGGAGGACAATCAGCCCCAGCATTTT.

This chain uses TRBV30 with TRBJ2-7, with 7 bases matching TRBD1. The V segment lost 5 bases and the J segment 2 bases; nucleotides outside the gene matches: 12. This CDR3 comprises 15 residues. Germline V gene lookup returns CDR1 GTSNPN and CDR2 SVGIG (reference sequence). In DNA form, the CDR3 reads TGTGCCTGGCTCCGACAGGGAAGGAGCCCCTACGAGCAGTACTTC. Translating it yields CAWLRQGRSPYEQYF.

V gene TRBV4-2 combines with J gene TRBJ1-1; D gene uncertain. The CDR3 has 15 amino acids. Trimming took off 0 bases at V and 1 base at J, with 9 bases between the two ends. CDR1 is LGHNA, CDR2 YNFKEQ, per germline. CDR3 residues: CASSQERQSNTEAFF. CDR3 nucleotide sequence: TGTGCCAGCAGCCAAGAGCGGCAGTCGAACACTGAAGCTTTCTTT.